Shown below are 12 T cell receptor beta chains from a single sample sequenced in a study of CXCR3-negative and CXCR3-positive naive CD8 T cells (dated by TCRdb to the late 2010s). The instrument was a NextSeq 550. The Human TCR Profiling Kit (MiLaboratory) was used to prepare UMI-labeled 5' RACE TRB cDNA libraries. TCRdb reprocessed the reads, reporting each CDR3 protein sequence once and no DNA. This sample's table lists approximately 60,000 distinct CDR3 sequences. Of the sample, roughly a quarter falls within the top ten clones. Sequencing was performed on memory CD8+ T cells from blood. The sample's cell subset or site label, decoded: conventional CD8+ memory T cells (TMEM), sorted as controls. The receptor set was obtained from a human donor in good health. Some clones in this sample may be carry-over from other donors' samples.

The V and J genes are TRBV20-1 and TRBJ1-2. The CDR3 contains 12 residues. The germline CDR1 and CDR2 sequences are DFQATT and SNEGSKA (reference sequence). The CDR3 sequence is CSARSTTYGYTF.

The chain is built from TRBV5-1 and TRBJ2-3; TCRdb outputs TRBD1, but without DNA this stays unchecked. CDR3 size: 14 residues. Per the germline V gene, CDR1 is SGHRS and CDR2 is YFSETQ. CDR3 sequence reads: CASSMDRVPHTQYF. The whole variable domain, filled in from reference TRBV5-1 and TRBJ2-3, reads KAGVTQTPRYLIKTRGQQVTLSCSPISGHRSVSWYQQTPGQGLQFLFEYFSETQRNKGNFPGRFSGRQFSNSRSEMNVSTLELGDSALYLCASSMDRVPHTQYFGPGTRLTVL.

CDR3 residues: CSARVTGDTGELFF. The J gene is TRBJ2-2, the V gene TRBV20-1; with no DNA, the TCRdb D assignment of TRBD1 cannot be verified. This CDR3 contains 14 residues. Germline CDR1 reads DFQATT; CDR2 reads SNEGSKA (reference sequence).

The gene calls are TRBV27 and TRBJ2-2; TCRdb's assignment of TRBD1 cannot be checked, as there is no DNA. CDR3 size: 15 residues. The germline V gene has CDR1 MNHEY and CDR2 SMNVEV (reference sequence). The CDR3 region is CASSLFPHPPGELFF.

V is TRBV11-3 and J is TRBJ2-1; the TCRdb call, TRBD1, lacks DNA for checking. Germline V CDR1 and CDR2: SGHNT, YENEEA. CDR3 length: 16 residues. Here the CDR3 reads CASSSRTGALSGEQFF.

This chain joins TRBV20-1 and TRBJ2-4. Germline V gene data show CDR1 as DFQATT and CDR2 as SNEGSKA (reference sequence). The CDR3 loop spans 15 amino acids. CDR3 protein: CSARDWALAKNIQYF.

CDR3 region: CASSFGSVKMDF. The chain combines TRBV7-9 with TRBJ2-7. The germline V gene has CDR1 SEHNR and CDR2 FQNEAQ (reference sequence). The CDR3 consists of 12 residues.

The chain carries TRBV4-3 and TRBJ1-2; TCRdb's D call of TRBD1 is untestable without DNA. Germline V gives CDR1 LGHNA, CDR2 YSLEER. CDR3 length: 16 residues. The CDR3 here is CASSQGPEGDVSGYTF.

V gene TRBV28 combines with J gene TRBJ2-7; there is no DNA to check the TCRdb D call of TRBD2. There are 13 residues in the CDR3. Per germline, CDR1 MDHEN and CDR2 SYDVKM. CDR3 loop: CASTLSRVREQYF. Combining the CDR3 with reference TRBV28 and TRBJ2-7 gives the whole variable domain DVKVTQSSRYLVKRTGEKVFLECVQDMDHENMFWYRQDPGLGLRLIYFSYDVKMKEKGDIPEGYSVSREKKERFSLILESASTNQTSMYLCASTLSRVREQYFGPGTRLTVT.

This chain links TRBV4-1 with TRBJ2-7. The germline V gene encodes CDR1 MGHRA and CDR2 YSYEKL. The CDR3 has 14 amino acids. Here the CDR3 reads CASSQGAYTYEQYF.

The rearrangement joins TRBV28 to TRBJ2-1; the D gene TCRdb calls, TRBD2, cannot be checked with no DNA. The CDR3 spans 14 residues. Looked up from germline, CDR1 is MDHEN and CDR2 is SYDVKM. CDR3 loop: CASRPGLAANEQFF.

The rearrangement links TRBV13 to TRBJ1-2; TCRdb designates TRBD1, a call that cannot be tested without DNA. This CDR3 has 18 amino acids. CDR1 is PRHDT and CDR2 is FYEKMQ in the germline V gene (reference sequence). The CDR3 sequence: CASTLKGGGGYGNYGYTF.